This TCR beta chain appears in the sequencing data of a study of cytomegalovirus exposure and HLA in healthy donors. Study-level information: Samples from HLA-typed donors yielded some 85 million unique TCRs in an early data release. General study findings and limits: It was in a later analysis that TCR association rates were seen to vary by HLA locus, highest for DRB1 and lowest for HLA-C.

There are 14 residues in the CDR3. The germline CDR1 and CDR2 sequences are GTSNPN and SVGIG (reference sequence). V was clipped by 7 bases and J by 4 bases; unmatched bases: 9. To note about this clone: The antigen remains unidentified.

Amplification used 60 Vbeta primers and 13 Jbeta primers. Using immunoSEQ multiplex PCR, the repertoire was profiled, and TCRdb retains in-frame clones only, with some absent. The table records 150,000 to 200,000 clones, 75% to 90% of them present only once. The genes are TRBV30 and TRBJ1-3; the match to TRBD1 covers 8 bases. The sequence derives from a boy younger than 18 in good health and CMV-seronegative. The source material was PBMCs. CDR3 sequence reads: CASPRTGWGNTIYF. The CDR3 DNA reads TGTGCCTCCCCACGGACAGGGTGGGGAAACACCATATATTTT.